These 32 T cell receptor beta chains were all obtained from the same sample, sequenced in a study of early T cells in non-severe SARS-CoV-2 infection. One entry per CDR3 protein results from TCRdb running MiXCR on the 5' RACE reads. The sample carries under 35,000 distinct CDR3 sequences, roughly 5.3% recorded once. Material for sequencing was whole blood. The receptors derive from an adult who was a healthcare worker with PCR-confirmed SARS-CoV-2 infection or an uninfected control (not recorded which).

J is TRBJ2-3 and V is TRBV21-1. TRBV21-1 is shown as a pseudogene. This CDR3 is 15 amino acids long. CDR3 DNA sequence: TGTGCCAGCAGCTTAAAAGACACCTTCACAGATACGCAGTATTTT. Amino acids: CASSLKDTFTDTQYF.

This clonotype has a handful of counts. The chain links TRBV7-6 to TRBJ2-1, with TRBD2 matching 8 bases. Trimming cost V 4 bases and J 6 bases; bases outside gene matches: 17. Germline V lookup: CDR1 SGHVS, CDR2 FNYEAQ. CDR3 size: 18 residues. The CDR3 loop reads CASSSHPGSGVRGNEQFF. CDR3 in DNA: TGTGCCAGCAGCTCCCACCCGGGTAGCGGGGTAAGGGGCAATGAGCAGTTCTTC.

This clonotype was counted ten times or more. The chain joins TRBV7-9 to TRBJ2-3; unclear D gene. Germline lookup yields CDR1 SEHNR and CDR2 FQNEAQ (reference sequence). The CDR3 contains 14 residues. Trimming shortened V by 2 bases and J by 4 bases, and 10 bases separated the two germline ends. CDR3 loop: CASSLMYSSDTQYF. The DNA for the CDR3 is TGTGCCAGCAGCTTAATGTACAGCTCAGATACGCAGTATTTT.

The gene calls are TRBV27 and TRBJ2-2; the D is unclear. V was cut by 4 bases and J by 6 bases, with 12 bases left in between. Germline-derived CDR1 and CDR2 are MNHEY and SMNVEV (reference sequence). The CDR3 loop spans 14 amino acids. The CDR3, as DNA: TGTGCCAGCAGTTCCATCCTATTCCCCGGGGAGCTGTTTTTT. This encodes CASSSILFPGELFF.

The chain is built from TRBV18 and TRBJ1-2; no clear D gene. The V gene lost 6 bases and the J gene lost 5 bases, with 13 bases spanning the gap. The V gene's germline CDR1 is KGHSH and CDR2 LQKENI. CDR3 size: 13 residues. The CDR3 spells CASSPPGPYGYTF. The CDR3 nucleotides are TGTGCCAGCTCGCCTCCAGGCCCTTATGGCTACACCTTC. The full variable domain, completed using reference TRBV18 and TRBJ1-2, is NAGVMQNPRHLVRRRGQEARLRCSPMKGHSHVYWYRQLPEEGLKFMVYLQKENIIDESGMPKERFSAEFPKEGPSILRIQQVVRGDSAAYFCASSPPGPYGYTFGSGTRLTVV.

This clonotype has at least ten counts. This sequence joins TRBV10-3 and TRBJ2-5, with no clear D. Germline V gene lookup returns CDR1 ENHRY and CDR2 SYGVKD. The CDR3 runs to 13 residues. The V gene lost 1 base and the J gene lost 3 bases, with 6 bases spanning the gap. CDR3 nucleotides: TGTGCCATCAGTGAGTTAGAGAAAGAGACCCAGTACTTC. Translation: CAISELEKETQYF.

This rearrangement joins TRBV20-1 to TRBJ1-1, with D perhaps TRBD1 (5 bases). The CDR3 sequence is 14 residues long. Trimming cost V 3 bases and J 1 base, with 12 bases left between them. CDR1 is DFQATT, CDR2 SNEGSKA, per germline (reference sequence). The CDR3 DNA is TGCAGTGCTAGCCCGGGGCAGAGGAACACTGAAGCTTTCTTT. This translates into CSASPGQRNTEAFF.

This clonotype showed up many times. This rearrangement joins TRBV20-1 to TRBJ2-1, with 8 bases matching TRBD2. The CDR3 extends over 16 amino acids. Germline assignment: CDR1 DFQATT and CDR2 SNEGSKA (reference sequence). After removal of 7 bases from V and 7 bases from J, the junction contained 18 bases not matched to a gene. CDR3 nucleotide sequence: TGCAGTGTTCCACCCTCTGCCGGGGGGGCTGTAAATGAGCAGTTCTTC. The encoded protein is CSVPPSAGGAVNEQFF.

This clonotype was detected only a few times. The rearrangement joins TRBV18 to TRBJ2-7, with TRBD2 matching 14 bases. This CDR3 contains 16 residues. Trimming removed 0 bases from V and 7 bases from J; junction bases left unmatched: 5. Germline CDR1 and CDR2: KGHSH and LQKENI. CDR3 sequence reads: CASSPPGTSGRKEQYF. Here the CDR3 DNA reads TGTGCCAGCTCACCACCGGGGACTAGCGGGAGAAAAGAGCAGTACTTC.

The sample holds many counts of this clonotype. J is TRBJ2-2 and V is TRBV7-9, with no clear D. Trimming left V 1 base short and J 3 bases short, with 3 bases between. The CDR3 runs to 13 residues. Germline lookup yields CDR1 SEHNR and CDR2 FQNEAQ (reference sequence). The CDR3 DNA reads TGTGCCAGCAGCTTAGACGACACCGGGGAGCTGTTTTTT. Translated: CASSLDDTGELFF.

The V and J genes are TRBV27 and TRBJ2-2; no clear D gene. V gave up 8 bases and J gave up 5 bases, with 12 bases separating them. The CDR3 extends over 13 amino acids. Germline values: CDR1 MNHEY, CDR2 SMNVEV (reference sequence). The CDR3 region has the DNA TGTGCCAGCGGACGGTTCCTTACCGGGGAGCTGTTTTTT. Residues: CASGRFLTGELFF.

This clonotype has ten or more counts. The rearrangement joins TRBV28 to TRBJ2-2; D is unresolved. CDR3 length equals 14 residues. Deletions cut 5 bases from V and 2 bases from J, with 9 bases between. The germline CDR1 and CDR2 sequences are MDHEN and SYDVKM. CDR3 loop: CASSGSANTGELFF. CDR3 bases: TGTGCCAGCAGTGGAAGTGCTAACACCGGGGAGCTGTTTTTT. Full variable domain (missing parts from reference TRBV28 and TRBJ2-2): DVKVTQSSRYLVKRTGEKVFLECVQDMDHENMFWYRQDPGLGLRLIYFSYDVKMKEKGDIPEGYSVSREKKERFSLILESASTNQTSMYLCASSGSANTGELFFGEGSRLTVL.

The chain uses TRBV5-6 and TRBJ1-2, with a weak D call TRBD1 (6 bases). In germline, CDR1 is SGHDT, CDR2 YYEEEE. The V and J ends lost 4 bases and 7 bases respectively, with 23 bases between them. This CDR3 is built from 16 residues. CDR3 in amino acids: CASSPATGGTMFGYTF. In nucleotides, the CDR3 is TGTGCCAGCAGCCCCGCGACAGGTGGAACTATGTTTGGCTACACCTTC.

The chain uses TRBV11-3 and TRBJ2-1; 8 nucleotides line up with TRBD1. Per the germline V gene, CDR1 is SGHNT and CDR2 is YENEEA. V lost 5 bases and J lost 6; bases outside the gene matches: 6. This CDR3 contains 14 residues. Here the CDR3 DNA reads TGTGCCAGCAGCCGGAGGACAGGGAGCAATGAGCAGTTCTTC. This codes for CASSRRTGSNEQFF.

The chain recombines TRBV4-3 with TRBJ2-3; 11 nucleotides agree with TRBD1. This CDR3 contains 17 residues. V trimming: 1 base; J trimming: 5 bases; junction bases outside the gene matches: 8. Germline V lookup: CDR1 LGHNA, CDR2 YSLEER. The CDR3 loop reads CASSQVGQGARIDTQYF. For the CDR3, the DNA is TGCGCCAGCAGCCAAGTAGGACAGGGGGCGAGGATAGATACGCAGTATTTT.

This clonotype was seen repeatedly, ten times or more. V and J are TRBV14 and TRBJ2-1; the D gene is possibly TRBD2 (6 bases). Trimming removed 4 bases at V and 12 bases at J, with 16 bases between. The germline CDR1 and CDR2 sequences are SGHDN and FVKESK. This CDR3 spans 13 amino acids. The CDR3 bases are TGTGCCAGCAGCCGAAATACGGGGGTAGGGCAGTTCTTC. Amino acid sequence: CASSRNTGVGQFF.

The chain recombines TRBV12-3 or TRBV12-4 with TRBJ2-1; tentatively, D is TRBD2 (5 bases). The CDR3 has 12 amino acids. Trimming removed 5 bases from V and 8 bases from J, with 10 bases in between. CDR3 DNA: TGTGCCAGCAGTACCCCGGACTATGAGCAGTTCTTC. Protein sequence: CASSTPDYEQFF.

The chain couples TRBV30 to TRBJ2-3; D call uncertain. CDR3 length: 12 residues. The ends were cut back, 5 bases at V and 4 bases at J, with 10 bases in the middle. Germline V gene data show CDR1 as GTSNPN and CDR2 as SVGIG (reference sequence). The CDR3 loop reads CAWQKRSDTQYF. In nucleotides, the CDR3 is TGTGCCTGGCAAAAGAGGTCAGATACGCAGTATTTT.

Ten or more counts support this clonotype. The CDR3 region is CASSRDRGINTIYF. The CDR3 DNA is TGTGCCAGCAGCCGAGACAGGGGAATCAACACCATATATTTT. The rearrangement joins TRBV14 to TRBJ1-3; 8 nucleotides align to TRBD1. V lost 4 bases to trimming and J lost 7 bases; unmatched junction nucleotides: 6. Germline V lookup: CDR1 SGHDN, CDR2 FVKESK. The CDR3 contains 14 residues. Filled out from reference TRBV14 and TRBJ1-3, the complete variable domain reads EAGVTQFPSHSVIEKGQTVTLRCDPISGHDNLYWYRRVMGKEIKFLLHFVKESKQDESGMPNNRFLAERTGGTYSTLKVQPAELEDSGVYFCASSRDRGINTIYFGEGSWLTVV.

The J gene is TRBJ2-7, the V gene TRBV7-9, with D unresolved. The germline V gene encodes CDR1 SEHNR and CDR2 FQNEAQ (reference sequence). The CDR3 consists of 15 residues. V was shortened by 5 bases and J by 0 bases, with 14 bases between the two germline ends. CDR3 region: CASSPLAPSSYEQYF. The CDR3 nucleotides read TGTGCCAGCAGCCCCCTGGCCCCGAGCTCCTACGAGCAGTACTTC. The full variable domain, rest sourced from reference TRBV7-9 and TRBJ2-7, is DTGVSQNPRHKITKRGQNVTFRCDPISEHNRLYWYRQTLGQGPEFLTYFQNEAQLEKSRLLSDRFSAERPKGSFSTLEIQRTEQGDSAMYLCASSPLAPSSYEQYFGPGTRLTVT.

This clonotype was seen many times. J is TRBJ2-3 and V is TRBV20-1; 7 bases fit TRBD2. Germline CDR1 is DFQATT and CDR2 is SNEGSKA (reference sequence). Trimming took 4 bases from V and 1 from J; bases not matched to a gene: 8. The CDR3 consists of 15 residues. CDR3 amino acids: CSATLSGWGTDTQYF. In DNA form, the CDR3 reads TGCAGTGCTACTCTTAGCGGGTGGGGCACAGATACGCAGTATTTT.

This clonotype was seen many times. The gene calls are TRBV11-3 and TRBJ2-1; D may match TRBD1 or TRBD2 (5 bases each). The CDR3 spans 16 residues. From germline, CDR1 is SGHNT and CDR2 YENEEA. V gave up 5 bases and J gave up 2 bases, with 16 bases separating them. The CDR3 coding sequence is TGTGCCAGCAGCAAACGGGGACCCCGGGCCTACAATGAGCAGTTCTTC. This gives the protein CASSKRGPRAYNEQFF.

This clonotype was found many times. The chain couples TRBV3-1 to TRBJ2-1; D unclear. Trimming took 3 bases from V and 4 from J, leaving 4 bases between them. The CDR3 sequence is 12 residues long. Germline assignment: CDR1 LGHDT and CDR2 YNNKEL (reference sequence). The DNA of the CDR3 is TGTGCCAGCAGCCATATTTACAATGAGCAGTTCTTC. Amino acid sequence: CASSHIYNEQFF.

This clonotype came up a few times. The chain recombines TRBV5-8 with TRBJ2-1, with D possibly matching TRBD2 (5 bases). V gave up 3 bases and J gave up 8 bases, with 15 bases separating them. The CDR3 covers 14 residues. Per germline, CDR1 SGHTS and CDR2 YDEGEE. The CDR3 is CASSSPWRSHEQFF. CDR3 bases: TGTGCCAGCAGCTCCCCGTGGAGGAGCCATGAGCAGTTCTTC.

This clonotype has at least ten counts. The chain's CDR3 is CASSYTVLSSGANVLTF. The CDR3 nucleotides are TGTGCCAGCAGTTACACAGTATTGAGCTCTGGGGCCAACGTCCTGACTTTC. This chain connects TRBV6-5 to TRBJ2-6, with D uncertain. This CDR3 contains 17 residues. Germline CDR1 and CDR2: MNHEY and SVGAGI. V lost 2 bases, J lost 0 bases, and 11 bases lay in between.

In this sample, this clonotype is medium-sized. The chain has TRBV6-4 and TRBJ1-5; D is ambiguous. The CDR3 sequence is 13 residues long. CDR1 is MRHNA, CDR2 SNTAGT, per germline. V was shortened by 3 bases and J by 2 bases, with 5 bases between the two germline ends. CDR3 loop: CASSEQRNQPQHF. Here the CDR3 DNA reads TGTGCCAGCAGTGAGCAGCGCAATCAGCCCCAGCATTTT.

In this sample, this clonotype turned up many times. The CDR3 protein is CAISSPGVAGGGTDTQYF. The CDR3 DNA sequence: TGTGCCATCAGTTCCCCTGGGGTAGCGGGGGGCGGCACAGATACGCAGTATTTT. The chain recombines TRBV10-3 with TRBJ2-3; TRBD2 aligns across 10 bases. Germline V gene data show CDR1 as ENHRY and CDR2 as SYGVKD. Germline trimming cut 5 bases from V and 1 base from J; bases unmatched to any gene: 12. The CDR3 spans 18 residues.

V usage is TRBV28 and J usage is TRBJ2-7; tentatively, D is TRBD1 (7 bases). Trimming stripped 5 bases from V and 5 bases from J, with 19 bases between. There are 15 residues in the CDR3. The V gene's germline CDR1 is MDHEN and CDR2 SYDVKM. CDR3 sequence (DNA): TGTGCCAGCAGTCCTCAGAGCAGGGGGGTCCACGAGCAGTACTTC. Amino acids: CASSPQSRGVHEQYF.

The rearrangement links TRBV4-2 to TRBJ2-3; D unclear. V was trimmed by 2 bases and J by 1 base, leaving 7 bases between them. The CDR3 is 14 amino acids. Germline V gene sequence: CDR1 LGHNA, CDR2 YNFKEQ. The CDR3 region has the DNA TGTGCCAGCAGCCAACGAGGCCGCACAGATACGCAGTATTTT. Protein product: CASSQRGRTDTQYF.

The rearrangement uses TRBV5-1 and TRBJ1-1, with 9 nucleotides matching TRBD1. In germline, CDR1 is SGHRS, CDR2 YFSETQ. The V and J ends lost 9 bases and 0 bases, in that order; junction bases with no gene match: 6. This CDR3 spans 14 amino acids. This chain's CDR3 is CATRGQGLNTEAFF. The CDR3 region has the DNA TGCGCCACCAGAGGACAGGGGTTGAACACTGAAGCTTTCTTT. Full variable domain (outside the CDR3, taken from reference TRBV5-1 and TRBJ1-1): KAGVTQTPRYLIKTRGQQVTLSCSPISGHRSVSWYQQTPGQGLQFLFEYFSETQRNKGNFPGRFSGRQFSNSRSEMNVSTLELGDSALYLCATRGQGLNTEAFFGQGTRLTVV.

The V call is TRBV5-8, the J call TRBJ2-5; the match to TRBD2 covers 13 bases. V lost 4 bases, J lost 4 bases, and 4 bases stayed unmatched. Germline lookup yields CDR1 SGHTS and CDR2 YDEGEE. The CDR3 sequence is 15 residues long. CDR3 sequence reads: CASSRGLAGRETQYF. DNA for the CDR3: TGTGCCAGCAGCCGGGGACTAGCGGGGAGAGAGACCCAGTACTTC.

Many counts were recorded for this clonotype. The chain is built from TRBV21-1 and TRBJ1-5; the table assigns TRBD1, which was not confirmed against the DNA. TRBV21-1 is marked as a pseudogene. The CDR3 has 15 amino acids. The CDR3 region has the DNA TGTGCCAGCAGCAGGGGGAAAGGGAGCAATCAGCCCCAGCATTTT. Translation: CASSRGKGSNQPQHF.